This TCR beta chain came from a study of OX40 agonist ivuxolimab in advanced cancers. Sequencing used immunoSEQ multiplex PCR; TCRdb keeps in-frame clones, though not all of them. The sample contains over 45,000 clones, 93% of which appear only once. The CDR3 is 19 residues long. V gave up 0 bases and J gave up 5 bases; unmatched junction bases: 15. Looked up from germline, CDR1 is SGHDN and CDR2 is FVKESK. The TCR sequence derives from an adult with an advanced solid tumor such as melanoma, head and neck, liver or kidney cancer. The specimen was CD4+ or CD8+ T cells sorted from blood, collected in a trial of the OX40 agonist ivuxolimab. The chain is built from TRBV14 and TRBJ2-5; TRBD2 aligns across 10 bases. The CDR3, as DNA: TGTGCCAGCAGCCAAGATATCGGCGAGCGGGAGGGCCCCGGTGAGACCCAGTACTTC. Translated, it gives CASSQDIGEREGPGETQYF.